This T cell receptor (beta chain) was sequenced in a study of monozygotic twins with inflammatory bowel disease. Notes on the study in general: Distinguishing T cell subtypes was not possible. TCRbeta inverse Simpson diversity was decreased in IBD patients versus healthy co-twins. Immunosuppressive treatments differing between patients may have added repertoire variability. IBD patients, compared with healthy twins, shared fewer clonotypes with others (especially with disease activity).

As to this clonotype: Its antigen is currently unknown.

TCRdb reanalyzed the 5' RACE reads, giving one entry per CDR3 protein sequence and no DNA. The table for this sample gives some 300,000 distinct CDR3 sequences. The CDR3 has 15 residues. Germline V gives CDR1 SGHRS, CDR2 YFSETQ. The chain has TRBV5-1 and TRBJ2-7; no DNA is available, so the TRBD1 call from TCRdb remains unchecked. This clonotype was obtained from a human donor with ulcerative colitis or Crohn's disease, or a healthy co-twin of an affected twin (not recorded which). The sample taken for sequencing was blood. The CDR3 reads CASSSSGTGHNEQYF.